Each of the 27 T cell receptor beta chains below was sequenced from the same sample in a study of preoperative IRX-2 immunotherapy in early breast cancer. Treatment indicated: preoperative locoregional IRX-2 cytokine immunotherapy. Clones were read by immunoSEQ multiplex PCR, and TCRdb kept only the in-frame ones, dropping some. The sample gives about 24,000 clones, approximately 90% of which show up once; approximately 30% is in the top ten. Sequenced here: tumor tissue, sampled after IRX-2 immunotherapy. The receptors originated from a human donor with breast cancer.

The chain employs TRBV2 and TRBJ1-4; TRBD1 is a possible D gene (5 bases). The germline gives CDR1 SNHLY, CDR2 FYNNEI. This CDR3 is 14 amino acids long. Trimming removed 7 bases at V and 6 bases at J, with 15 bases between. The CDR3 region is CASTRGAIDEKLFF. The DNA of the CDR3 is TGTGCCAGCACCCGAGGGGCCATCGATGAAAAACTGTTTTTT.

This rearrangement joins TRBV6-1 to TRBJ1-5; 7 bases match TRBD1. The length of the CDR3 is 15 residues. CDR1 is MNHNS and CDR2 is SASEGT in the germline V gene. The V segment lost 4 bases and the J segment 0 bases; nucleotides outside the gene matches: 3. CDR3 residues: CASSGQGFSNQPQHF. The CDR3 DNA reads TGTGCCAGCAGTGGACAGGGATTTAGCAATCAGCCCCAGCATTTT.

This clone was detected once. Here the CDR3 reads CATGGGSAADTQYF. The CDR3 DNA follows: TGTGCCACCGGGGGAGGGTCCGCCGCAGATACGCAGTATTTT. The chain combines TRBV6-6 with TRBJ2-3; TRBD2 aligns across 7 bases. Germline V gives CDR1 MNHNY, CDR2 SVGAGI (reference sequence). This CDR3 has 14 amino acids. The junction had 11 bases not matched to a gene; V was cut back by 10 bases and J by 4 bases.

The J gene is TRBJ2-6, the V gene TRBV19; 9 bases are shared with TRBD1. Germline assignment: CDR1 LNHDA and CDR2 SQIVND (reference sequence). The CDR3 runs 15 residues. V shed 3 bases, J shed 7 bases, and the junction held 4 bases outside the gene matches. This CDR3 is CASSMTGGIANVLTF. CDR3 bases: TGTGCCAGTAGTATGACAGGGGGGATAGCCAACGTCCTGACTTTC.

The J gene is TRBJ2-1, the V gene TRBV5-4; D may be TRBD1 (6 bases). Germline assignment: CDR1 SGHNT and CDR2 YYREEE (reference sequence). This CDR3 comprises 13 residues. V was clipped by 4 bases and J by 5 bases, with 10 bases between them. CDR3 nucleotide sequence: TGTGCCAGCAGCCAAACAGGGAACAATGAGCAGTTCTTC. Protein product: CASSQTGNNEQFF.

The chain carries TRBV19 and TRBJ1-2; D is possibly TRBD1 (6 bases). V was shortened by 6 bases and J by 4 bases, with 18 bases between the two germline ends. This CDR3 region has 15 residues. From germline, CDR1 is LNHDA and CDR2 SQIVND (reference sequence). The CDR3 protein is CASSRIGGIVYGYTF. DNA for the CDR3: TGTGCCAGTAGCCGGATAGGGGGGATAGTCTATGGCTACACCTTC.

This chain's CDR3 is CASSQAGTGELFF. CDR3 sequence (DNA): TGTGCCAGCAGCCAAGCTGGGACCGGGGAGCTGTTTTTT. The chain combines TRBV14 with TRBJ2-2; D unclear. Trimming took off 1 base at V and 5 bases at J, with 5 bases between the two ends. The CDR3 is 13 amino acids. The V gene's germline CDR1 is SGHDN and CDR2 FVKESK.

The DNA for the CDR3 is TGCGCCAGCAGCTGGGGGACAGGGGGGTACAATGAGCAGTTCTTC. It encodes CASSWGTGGYNEQFF. This chain connects TRBV5-1 to TRBJ2-1; TRBD1 matches 11 bases. The V segment lost 3 bases and the J segment 4 bases; nucleotides outside the gene matches: 3. The germline V gene has CDR1 SGHRS and CDR2 YFSETQ. CDR3 length: 15 amino acids.

Remarks on this clone: The identical CDR3 is also encoded by other nucleotide sequences in the sample. The rearrangement joins TRBV7-9 to TRBJ2-2; 10 bases fit TRBD1. The length of the CDR3 is 15 residues. V was pared by 5 bases and J by 5 bases, with 5 bases of the junction left unmatched. CDR1 SEHNR and CDR2 FQNEAQ come from the germline V gene (reference sequence). The CDR3 reads CASSLTGGNTGELFF. The CDR3 region has the DNA TGTGCCAGCAGCCTGACAGGGGGCAATACCGGGGAGCTGTTTTTT.

This chain connects TRBV7-9 to TRBJ2-5; D gene uncertain. Per germline, CDR1 SEHNR and CDR2 FQNEAQ (reference sequence). CDR3 length: 13 amino acids. Trimming pared 7 bases from V and 5 bases from J, leaving 14 bases between. CDR3 nucleotide sequence: TGTGCCAGCACCGCCTCTTGGACGGAGACCCAGTACTTC. Translated: CASTASWTETQYF.

The V call is TRBV6-5, the J call TRBJ2-2; D unresolved. Germline V gene data show CDR1 as MNHEY and CDR2 as SVGAGI. This CDR3 is 16 amino acids long. V was trimmed by 4 bases and J by 4 bases, leaving 16 bases between them. CDR3 sequence (DNA): TGTGCCAGCAGTTTGATTTCCGTAGGTGGCACCGGGGAGCTGTTTTTT. Translating gives CASSLISVGGTGELFF.

This chain links TRBV6-5 with TRBJ2-1; D gene uncertain. This CDR3 spans 12 amino acids. V lost 6 bases and J 12 bases, leaving 15 bases between the germline ends. Looked up from germline, CDR1 is MNHEY and CDR2 is SVGAGI. CDR3 amino acids: CASRASIGGQFF. DNA for the CDR3: TGTGCCAGCAGGGCGTCGATTGGTGGGCAGTTCTTC.

The chain has TRBV11-3 and TRBJ2-7; 10 bases align to TRBD1. V trimming: 4 bases; J trimming: 4 bases; junction bases outside the gene matches: 4. This CDR3 is 14 amino acids long. Germline V gene data show CDR1 as SGHNT and CDR2 as YENEEA. This CDR3 is CASSSGQGLYEQYV. The CDR3 DNA is TGTGCCAGCAGCTCGGGACAGGGGCTGTACGAGCAGTACGTC.

The chain is built from TRBV6-4 and TRBJ1-5; D is unclear. Germline lookup yields CDR1 MRHNA and CDR2 SNTAGT. V was trimmed by 7 bases and J by 3 bases, leaving 16 bases between them. The CDR3 consists of 15 residues. The chain's CDR3 is CASTLAERFNQPQHF. DNA for the CDR3: TGTGCCAGCACCCTCGCTGAGAGGTTCAATCAGCCCCAGCATTTT.

The V and J genes are TRBV6-5 and TRBJ2-7; the D gene is possibly TRBD1 (6 bases). The CDR3 sequence is 11 residues long. V lost 6 bases and J lost 6, with 9 bases in between. Looked up from germline, CDR1 is MNHEY and CDR2 is SVGAGI. CDR3 bases: TGTGCCAGCAGACAGGGATTCGAGCAGTACTTC. As protein: CASRQGFEQYF.

This sequence joins TRBV7-9 and TRBJ1-4; D is ambiguous. Trimming cost V 5 bases and J 10 bases, with 17 bases left between them. In germline, CDR1 is SEHNR, CDR2 FQNEAQ (reference sequence). The CDR3 sequence is 14 residues long. CDR3 protein: CASSHRAREGKLFF. The DNA for the CDR3 is TGTGCCAGCAGCCATCGGGCGAGGGAGGGAAAACTGTTTTTT. The entire variable domain, with the rest obtained from reference TRBV7-9 and TRBJ1-4, is as follows: DTGVSQNPRHKITKRGQNVTFRCDPISEHNRLYWYRQTLGQGPEFLTYFQNEAQLEKSRLLSDRFSAERPKGSFSTLEIQRTEQGDSAMYLCASSHRAREGKLFFGSGTQLSVL.

The chain uses TRBV30 and TRBJ2-7; TRBD1 aligns across 10 bases. The CDR3 has 14 amino acids. Germline V gene lookup returns CDR1 GTSNPN and CDR2 SVGIG (reference sequence). V shed 2 bases, J shed 3 bases, and the junction held 4 bases outside the gene matches. The CDR3 DNA reads TGTGCCTGGAGTCCGAGGGACAGGGGCTACGAGCAGTACTTC. The encoded protein is CAWSPRDRGYEQYF. Combining the CDR3 with reference TRBV30 and TRBJ2-7 gives the whole variable domain SQTIHQWPATLVQPVGSPLSLECTVEGTSNPNLYWYRQAAGRGLQLLFYSVGIGQISSEVPQNLSASRPQDRQFILSSKKLLLSDSGFYLCAWSPRDRGYEQYFGPGTRLTVT.

This chain uses TRBV5-6 with TRBJ1-2; perhaps TRBD1 as D (5 bases). This CDR3 contains 14 residues. Deletions cut 0 bases from V and 4 bases from J, with 10 bases between. In germline, CDR1 is SGHDT, CDR2 YYEEEE. The DNA of the CDR3 is TGTGCCAGCAGCTTGGAGGGACGGACCTATGGCTACACCTTC. This sequence encodes CASSLEGRTYGYTF.

The V gene is TRBV5-6, the J gene TRBJ2-5, with 8 bases that match TRBD1. Germline V gene lookup returns CDR1 SGHDT and CDR2 YYEEEE. The CDR3 runs to 15 residues. The trim removed 0 bases at V and 5 bases at J, leaving 6 bases unmatched. CDR3 nucleotides: TGTGCCAGCAGCTTGGTGGACAGGGTACGGGAGACCCAGTACTTC. Translating it yields CASSLVDRVRETQYF.

The chain couples TRBV5-1 to TRBJ2-3; D is uncertain. Germline-derived CDR1 and CDR2 are SGHRS and YFSETQ. Between the trimmed V and J ends, which lost 1 base and 0 bases, there was a span of 12 bases. The CDR3 totals 16 residues. The CDR3 region has the DNA TGCGCCAGCAGCTTGTTCTCCCGTGCTAGCACAGATACGCAGTATTTT. Translation gives CASSLFSRASTDTQYF. Supplemented by reference TRBV5-1 and TRBJ2-3, the full variable domain reads KAGVTQTPRYLIKTRGQQVTLSCSPISGHRSVSWYQQTPGQGLQFLFEYFSETQRNKGNFPGRFSGRQFSNSRSEMNVSTLELGDSALYLCASSLFSRASTDTQYFGPGTRLTVL.

This clone was observed a single time. The V call is TRBV14, the J call TRBJ1-6, with D unresolved. Trimming stripped 1 base from V and 7 bases from J, with 11 bases between. This CDR3 is built from 15 residues. Looked up from germline, CDR1 is SGHDN and CDR2 is FVKESK. In nucleotides, the CDR3 is TGTGCCAGCAGCCAAGGGTGGGCAGCCAATTCACCCCTCCACTTT. Its protein product is CASSQGWAANSPLHF.

The chain is built from TRBV4-2 and TRBJ1-4; tentatively, D is TRBD1 (6 bases). The CDR3 length is 17 residues. V lost 4 bases to trimming and J lost 5 bases, with 20 bases between them. Germline V gene lookup returns CDR1 LGHNA and CDR2 YNFKEQ. CDR3 region: CASSPDGGGSANEKLFF. As DNA, the CDR3 is TGTGCCAGCAGCCCTGATGGGGGGGGCTCTGCAAATGAAAAACTGTTTTTT.

The chain has TRBV6-5 and TRBJ1-5, with D uncertain. Trimming left V 7 bases short and J 1 base short, with 5 bases between. The CDR3 spans 12 residues. Per the germline V gene, CDR1 is MNHEY and CDR2 is SVGAGI. The CDR3 DNA reads as TGTGCCAGCACCGGGAGCAATCAGCCCCAGCATTTT. Residues: CASTGSNQPQHF.

This chain links TRBV4-2 with TRBJ1-3; D gene uncertain. CDR1 LGHNA and CDR2 YNFKEQ come from the germline V gene. The CDR3 loop spans 17 amino acids. Deletions cut 0 bases from V and 0 bases from J, with 12 bases between. In nucleotides, the CDR3 is TGTGCCAGCAGCCAAGAGACCACTCGGCTCTCTGGAAACACCATATATTTT. It translates to CASSQETTRLSGNTIYF.

This clone occurred a few times. The rearrangement links TRBV23-1 to TRBJ1-6; D uncertain. TRBV23-1 is sorted into the ORF group, with uncertain function. Deletions cut 4 bases from V and 11 bases from J, with 3 bases between. The CDR3 runs to 10 residues. Written as DNA, the CDR3 is TGCGCCAGCAGTCTGCCACCCCTCCACTTT. This translates into CASSLPPLHF.

V and J are TRBV2 and TRBJ2-5; 10 bases fit TRBD1. The J segment lost 4 bases and the V segment lost 6 bases, leaving 8 bases of the junction unmatched. Germline V gene data show CDR1 as SNHLY and CDR2 as FYNNEI. The CDR3 length is 15 residues. In nucleotides, the CDR3 is TGTGCCAGCAGCCGACAGGGGGCGTATGGAGAGACCCAGTACTTC. Translation: CASSRQGAYGETQYF.

The rearrangement links TRBV19 to TRBJ2-7; D perhaps matches TRBD2 (7 bases). The CDR3 totals 15 residues. V lost 4 bases and J 2 bases, leaving 15 bases between the germline ends. Germline V gene sequence: CDR1 LNHDA, CDR2 SQIVND (reference sequence). This chain's CDR3 is CASSSEGGSPYEQYF. CDR3 nucleotides: TGTGCCAGTAGTAGCGAGGGGGGGTCCCCCTACGAGCAGTACTTC.